This TCR beta chain derives from a study of Graves' ophthalmopathy and Graves' hyperthyroidism. The CDR3 extends over 11 amino acids. V was pared by 7 bases and J by 0 bases, with 3 bases between. Germline V CDR1 and CDR2: MNHNS, SASEGT. For repertoire sequencing, the TCR beta CDR3 regions were amplified from RNA transcripts. First-round RT-PCR employed HTBI primers, with a second-round multiplex PCR after it. TCRdb recomputed calls from the multiplex PCR reads with MiXCR, one row per CDR3 protein. The repertoire includes approximately 480,000 distinct CDR3 sequences, approximately 15% of them detected once, and 8% to 10% sits in the top ten. There are many counts of this clonotype.

This sequence was found in a woman aged 25 to 39 with Graves' ophthalmopathy. Sample: blood. V is TRBV6-1 and J is TRBJ1-1; D ambiguous. CDR3 sequence: CASTVNTEAFF. The DNA for the CDR3 is TGTGCCAGCACGGTGAACACTGAAGCTTTCTTT.